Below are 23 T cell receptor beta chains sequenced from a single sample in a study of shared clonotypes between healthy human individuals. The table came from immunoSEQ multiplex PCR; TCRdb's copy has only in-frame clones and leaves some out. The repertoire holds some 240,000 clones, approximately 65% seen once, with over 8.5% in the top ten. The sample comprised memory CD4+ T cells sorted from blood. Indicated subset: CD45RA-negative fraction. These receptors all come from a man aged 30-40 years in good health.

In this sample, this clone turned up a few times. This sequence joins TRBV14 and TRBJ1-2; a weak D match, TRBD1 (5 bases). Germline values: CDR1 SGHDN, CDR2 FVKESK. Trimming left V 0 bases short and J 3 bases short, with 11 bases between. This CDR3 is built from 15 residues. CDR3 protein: CASSQDRGEYYGYTF. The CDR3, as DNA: TGTGCCAGCAGCCAAGATAGGGGAGAGTACTATGGCTACACCTTC.

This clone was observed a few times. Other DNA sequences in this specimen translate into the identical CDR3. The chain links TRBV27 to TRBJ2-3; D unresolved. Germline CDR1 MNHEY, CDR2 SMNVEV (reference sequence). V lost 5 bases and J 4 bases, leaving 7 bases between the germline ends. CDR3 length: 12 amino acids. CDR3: CASSGRADTQYF. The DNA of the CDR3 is TGTGCCAGCAGTGGAAGAGCAGATACGCAGTATTTT.

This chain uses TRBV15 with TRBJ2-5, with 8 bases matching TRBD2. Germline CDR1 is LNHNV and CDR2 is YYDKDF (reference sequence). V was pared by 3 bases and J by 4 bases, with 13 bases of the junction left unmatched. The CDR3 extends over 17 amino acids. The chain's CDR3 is CATSSPPGGGLGETQYF. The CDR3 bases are TGTGCCACCAGCAGTCCCCCGGGGGGGGGCCTGGGAGAGACCCAGTACTTC.

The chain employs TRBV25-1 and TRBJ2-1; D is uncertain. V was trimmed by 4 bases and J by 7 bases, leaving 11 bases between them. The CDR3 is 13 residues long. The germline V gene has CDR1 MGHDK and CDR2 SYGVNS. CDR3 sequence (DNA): TGTGCCAGCAGTGCCGAAGCGTCGAATGAGCAGTTCTTC. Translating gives CASSAEASNEQFF.

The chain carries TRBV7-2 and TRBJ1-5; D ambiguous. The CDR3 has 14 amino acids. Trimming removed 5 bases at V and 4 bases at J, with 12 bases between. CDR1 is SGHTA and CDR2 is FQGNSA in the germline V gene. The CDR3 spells CASSLGSGNQPQHF. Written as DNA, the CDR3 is TGTGCCAGCAGCCTGGGATCGGGTAATCAGCCCCAGCATTTT.

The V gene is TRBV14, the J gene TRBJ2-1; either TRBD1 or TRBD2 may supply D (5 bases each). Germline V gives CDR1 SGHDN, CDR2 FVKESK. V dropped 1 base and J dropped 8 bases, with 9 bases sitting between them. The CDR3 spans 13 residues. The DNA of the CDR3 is TGTGCCAGCAGCCAAGGAGGGGTCCATGAGCAGTTCTTC. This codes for CASSQGGVHEQFF.

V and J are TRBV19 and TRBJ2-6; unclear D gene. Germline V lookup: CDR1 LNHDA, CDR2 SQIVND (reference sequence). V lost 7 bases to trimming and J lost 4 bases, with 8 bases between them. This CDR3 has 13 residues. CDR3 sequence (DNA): TGTGCCAGTAAGGTGACCGGGGCCAACGTCCTGACTTTC. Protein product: CASKVTGANVLTF.

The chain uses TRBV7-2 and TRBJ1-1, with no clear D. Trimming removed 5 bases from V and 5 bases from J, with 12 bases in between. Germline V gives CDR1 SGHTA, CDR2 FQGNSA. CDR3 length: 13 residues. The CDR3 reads CASSLQIWTEAFF. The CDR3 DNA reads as TGTGCCAGCAGCCTACAGATTTGGACTGAAGCTTTCTTT.

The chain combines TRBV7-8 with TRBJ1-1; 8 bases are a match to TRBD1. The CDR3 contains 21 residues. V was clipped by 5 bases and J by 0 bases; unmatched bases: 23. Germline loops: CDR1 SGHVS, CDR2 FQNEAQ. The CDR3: CASSARQGLLRLSEMNTEAFF. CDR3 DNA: TGTGCCAGCAGCGCCAGACAGGGGCTCCTTCGGCTTTCGGAAATGAACACTGAAGCTTTCTTT.

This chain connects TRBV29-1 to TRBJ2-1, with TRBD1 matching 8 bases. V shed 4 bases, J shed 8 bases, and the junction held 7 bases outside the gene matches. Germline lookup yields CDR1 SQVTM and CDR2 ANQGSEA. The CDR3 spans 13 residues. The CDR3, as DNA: TGCAGCGTTGTTACAGGGGGTTGGGATGAGCAGTTCTTC. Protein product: CSVVTGGWDEQFF.

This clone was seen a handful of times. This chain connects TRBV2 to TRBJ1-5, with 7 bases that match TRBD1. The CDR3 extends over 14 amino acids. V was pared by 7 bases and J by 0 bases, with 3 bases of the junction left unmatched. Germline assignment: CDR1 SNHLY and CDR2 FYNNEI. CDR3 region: CASTWDSSNQPQHF. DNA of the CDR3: TGTGCCAGCACTTGGGACAGTAGCAATCAGCCCCAGCATTTT.

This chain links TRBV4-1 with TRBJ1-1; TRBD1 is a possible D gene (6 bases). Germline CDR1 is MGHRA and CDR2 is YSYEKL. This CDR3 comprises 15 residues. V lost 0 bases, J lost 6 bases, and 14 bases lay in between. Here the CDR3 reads CASSQDGRGSPEAFF. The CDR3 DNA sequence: TGCGCCAGCAGCCAAGATGGCAGGGGAAGCCCTGAAGCTTTCTTT.

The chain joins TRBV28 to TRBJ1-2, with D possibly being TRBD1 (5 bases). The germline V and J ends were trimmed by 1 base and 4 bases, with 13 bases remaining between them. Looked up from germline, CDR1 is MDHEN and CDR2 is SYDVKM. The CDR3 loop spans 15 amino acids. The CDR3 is CASSLSTRQSYGYTF. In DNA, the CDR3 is TGTGCCAGCAGTTTATCCACTCGACAGTCCTATGGCTACACCTTC.

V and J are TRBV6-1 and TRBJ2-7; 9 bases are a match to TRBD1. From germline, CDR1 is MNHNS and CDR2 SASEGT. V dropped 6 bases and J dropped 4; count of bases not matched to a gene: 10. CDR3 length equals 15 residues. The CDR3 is CASRAGRTGVYEQYF. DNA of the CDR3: TGTGCCAGCAGGGCGGGTAGGACAGGGGTGTACGAGCAGTACTTC.

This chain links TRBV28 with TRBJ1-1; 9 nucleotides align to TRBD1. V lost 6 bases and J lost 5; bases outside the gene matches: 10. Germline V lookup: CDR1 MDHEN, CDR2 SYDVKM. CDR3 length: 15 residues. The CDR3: CASSRTGAYGTEAFF. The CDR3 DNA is TGTGCCAGCAGCCGGACAGGGGCGTATGGTACTGAAGCTTTCTTT. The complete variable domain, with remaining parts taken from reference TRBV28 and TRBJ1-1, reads DVKVTQSSRYLVKRTGEKVFLECVQDMDHENMFWYRQDPGLGLRLIYFSYDVKMKEKGDIPEGYSVSREKKERFSLILESASTNQTSMYLCASSRTGAYGTEAFFGQGTRLTVV.

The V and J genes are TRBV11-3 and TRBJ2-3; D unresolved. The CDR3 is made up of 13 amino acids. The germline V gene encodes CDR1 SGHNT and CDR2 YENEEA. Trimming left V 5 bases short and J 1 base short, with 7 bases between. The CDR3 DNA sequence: TGTGCCAGCAGCCCCCGGGGCACAGATACGCAGTATTTT. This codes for CASSPRGTDTQYF.

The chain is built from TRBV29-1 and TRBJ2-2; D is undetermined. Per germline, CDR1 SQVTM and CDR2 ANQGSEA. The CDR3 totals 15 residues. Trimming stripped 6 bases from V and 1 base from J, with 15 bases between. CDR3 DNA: TGCAGCGTATCTGGTTTCCAGCGGAACACCGGGGAGCTGTTTTTT. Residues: CSVSGFQRNTGELFF.

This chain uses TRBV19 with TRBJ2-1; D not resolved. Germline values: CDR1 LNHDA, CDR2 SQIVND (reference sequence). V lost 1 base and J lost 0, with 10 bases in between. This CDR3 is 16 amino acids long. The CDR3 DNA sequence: TGTGCCAGTAGTATAGGTGAACAGCTCTCCTACAATGAGCAGTTCTTC. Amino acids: CASSIGEQLSYNEQFF.

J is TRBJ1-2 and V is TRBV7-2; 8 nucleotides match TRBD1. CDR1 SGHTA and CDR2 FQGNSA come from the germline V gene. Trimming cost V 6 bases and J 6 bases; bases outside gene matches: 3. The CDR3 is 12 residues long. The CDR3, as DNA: TGTGCCAGCAGATCAGGGGGCGATGGCTACACCTTC. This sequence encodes CASRSGGDGYTF.

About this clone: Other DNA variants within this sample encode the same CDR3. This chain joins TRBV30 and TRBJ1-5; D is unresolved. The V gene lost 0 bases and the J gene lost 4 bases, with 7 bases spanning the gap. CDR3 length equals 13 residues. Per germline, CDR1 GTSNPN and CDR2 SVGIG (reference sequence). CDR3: CAWSVTNNQPQHF. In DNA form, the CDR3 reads TGTGCCTGGAGTGTAACAAATAATCAGCCCCAGCATTTT.

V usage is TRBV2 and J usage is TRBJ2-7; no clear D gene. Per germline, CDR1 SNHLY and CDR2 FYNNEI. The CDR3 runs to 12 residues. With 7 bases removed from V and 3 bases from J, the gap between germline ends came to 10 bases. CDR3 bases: TGTGCCAGCAAAGGTGCTGGCTACGAGCAGTACTTC. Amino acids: CASKGAGYEQYF.

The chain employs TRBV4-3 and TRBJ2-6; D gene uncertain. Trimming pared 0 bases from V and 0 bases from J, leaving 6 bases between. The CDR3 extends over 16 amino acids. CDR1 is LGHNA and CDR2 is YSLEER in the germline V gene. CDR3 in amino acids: CASSQDGPSGANVLTF. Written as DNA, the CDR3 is TGCGCCAGCAGCCAAGATGGGCCCTCTGGGGCCAACGTCCTGACTTTC.

The CDR3 DNA sequence: TGTGCCAGCCGGGACAGACACTTTAGCAATCAGCCCCAGCATTTT. Its protein is CASRDRHFSNQPQHF. The chain uses TRBV19 and TRBJ1-5; 7 bases are shared with TRBD1. Germline V lookup: CDR1 LNHDA, CDR2 SQIVND (reference sequence). This CDR3 spans 15 amino acids. V dropped 9 bases and J dropped 0; count of bases not matched to a gene: 8.